This TCR beta chain is drawn from a study of shared clonotypes between healthy human individuals. Germline loops: CDR1 MNHEY, CDR2 SMNVEV (reference sequence). This CDR3 is built from 14 residues. Trimming took 3 bases from V and 1 from J, leaving 9 bases between them. As for this clone: The antigen is unknown. Other DNA sequences in the sample encode the same CDR3.

Study-level findings and limits: Estimated richness was generally greater in naive than memory subsets.

CD45RO-negative CD8 cells positively selected for CCR7 made up the naive population, which excluded terminally differentiated effector memory CD45RA+ cells. At the deep level, the assay was run. Profiled with immunoSEQ multiplex PCR; TCRdb holds only in-frame clones, not every one. The sample comprises 600,000 or so clones, about 95% of which are singletons, and approximately 0.12% rests with the top ten. This sequence originates from a woman in her thirties in good health. The chain has TRBV27 and TRBJ1-1; unclear D gene. Material for sequencing was naive CD8+ T cells sorted from blood. CDR3 sequence reads: CASSLGWGNTEAFF. CDR3 nucleotides: TGTGCCAGCAGTTTGGGATGGGGGAACACTGAAGCTTTCTTT.